A single sample is the source of the 14 T cell receptor beta chains below, sequenced in a study of neurological immune-mediated disorders. MiXCR, applied by TCRdb to the 5' RACE reads, yields one record per CDR3 protein. Of some 48,000 distinct CDR3 sequences detected, around 14% appear once; the ten largest clones hold 3.5% to 5%. Noted time point: longitudinal time-point 2. The sequencing input was PBMCs. The receptors were gathered from a male donor with HTLV-1-associated myelopathy (HAM/TSP).

This clonotype was observed at least ten times. V is TRBV6-5 and J is TRBJ1-2, with D tentatively TRBD1 (6 bases). Germline V CDR1 and CDR2: MNHEY, SVGAGI. Trimming took 4 bases from V and 13 from J, leaving 22 bases between them. This CDR3 is 14 amino acids long. CDR3 protein: CASSFDRKSYVLTF. Written as DNA, the CDR3 is TGTGCCAGCAGTTTCGACAGGAAAAGCTATGTTCTCACCTTC.

The V call is TRBV12-3 or TRBV12-4, the J call TRBJ2-2; D possibly matches TRBD1 or TRBD2 (5 bases each). Trimming stripped 3 bases from V and 3 bases from J, with 14 bases between. The CDR3 covers 16 residues. The CDR3 DNA reads as TGTGCCAGCAGTTTTGGTGGGGGAATTGACACCGGGGAGCTGTTTTTT. This sequence encodes CASSFGGGIDTGELFF.

This clonotype was counted ten times or more. Since a much larger clone is just one base distant, this may be a read error. The rearrangement links TRBV5-8 to TRBJ2-5; the D gene is possibly TRBD1 (5 bases). The germline V gene has CDR1 SGHTS and CDR2 YDEGEE. The CDR3 consists of 15 residues. For the CDR3, the DNA is TGTGCCAACAGCCCAAGAACAGGAGAACAAGAGACCCAGTACTTC. The encoded protein is CANSPRTGEQETQYF.

This clonotype was counted many times. This chain joins TRBV7-9 and TRBJ2-3, with a tentative D call TRBD1 (6 bases). The germline V gene has CDR1 SEHNR and CDR2 FQNEAQ (reference sequence). The germline V and J ends were trimmed by 2 bases and 6 bases, with 12 bases remaining between them. This CDR3 is 14 amino acids long. The CDR3 here is CASSLNQGTDTQYF. The DNA of the CDR3 is TGTGCCAGCAGCTTAAATCAGGGGACGGATACGCAGTATTTT.

The chain employs TRBV20-1 and TRBJ2-7; tentatively, D is TRBD1 (5 bases). This CDR3 has 13 amino acids. Germline-derived CDR1 and CDR2 are DFQATT and SNEGSKA (reference sequence). Trimming left V 0 bases short and J 4 bases short, with 10 bases between. CDR3 amino acids: CSARDQDIYEQYF. Written as DNA, the CDR3 is TGCAGTGCTAGAGATCAGGACATTTACGAGCAGTACTTC.

Many counts were recorded for this clonotype. At one end, the junction sequence differs from germline, possibly due to a read error. This rearrangement joins TRBV4-3 to TRBJ1-2, with D possibly TRBD1 on 5 matching bases. This CDR3 has 14 amino acids. Germline CDR1 reads LGHNA; CDR2 reads YSLEER. The CDR3 loop is CVSSLAAGLGGYTF. CDR3 bases: TGCGTCAGCAGCCTTGCAGCGGGGCTAGGTGGCTACACCTTC.

In this sample, this clonotype turned up many times. CDR3: CASSLGDIYGYTF. The CDR3 nucleotides are TGCGCCAGCAGCTTGGGGGACATCTATGGCTACACCTTC. This sequence joins TRBV5-1 and TRBJ1-2, with D possibly being TRBD1 (6 bases). Germline CDR1 is SGHRS and CDR2 is YFSETQ. This CDR3 is built from 13 residues. Trimming took off 0 bases at V and 4 bases at J, with 7 bases between the two ends.

In its sample, this clonotype was seen many times. The chain couples TRBV5-1 to TRBJ2-5; 9 bases are a match to TRBD2. The CDR3 totals 17 residues. The V gene end was trimmed by 0 bases and the J gene end by 3 bases; junction bases not matched to a gene: 9. The germline V gene encodes CDR1 SGHRS and CDR2 YFSETQ. The CDR3 sequence is CASSLEVMRGGEETQYF. DNA for the CDR3: TGCGCCAGCAGCTTGGAAGTAATGCGGGGGGGCGAAGAGACCCAGTACTTC.

This clonotype was found a few times. This CDR3 is CASSSLTGRYEQYF. As DNA, the CDR3 is TGTGCCAGCAGTTCCCTAACAGGACGGTACGAGCAGTACTTC. The V gene is TRBV27, the J gene TRBJ2-7; D perhaps matches TRBD1 (5 bases). Germline CDR1 MNHEY, CDR2 SMNVEV (reference sequence). This CDR3 contains 14 residues. Trimming cost V 4 bases and J 4 bases, with 14 bases left between them.

This clonotype was seen only a few times. This chain joins TRBV5-4 and TRBJ2-7; 7 bases are shared with TRBD1. The junction had 6 bases not matched to a gene; V was cut back by 3 bases and J by 6 bases. Germline V lookup: CDR1 SGHNT, CDR2 YYREEE (reference sequence). The CDR3 is 13 residues long. The CDR3 is CASSSLDRAEQYF. In nucleotides, the CDR3 is TGTGCCAGCAGCTCCCTAGACAGGGCCGAGCAGTACTTC. Looking up the rest from reference TRBV5-4 and TRBJ2-7 gives the full variable domain: ETGVTQSPTHLIKTRGQQVTLRCSSQSGHNTVSWYQQALGQGPQFIFQYYREEENGRGNFPPRFSGLQFPNYSSELNVNALELDDSALYLCASSSLDRAEQYFGPGTRLTVT.

This clonotype was detected many times. The V and J genes are TRBV7-2 and TRBJ2-1; a weak D match, TRBD2 (5 bases). This CDR3 has 12 residues. V was clipped by 5 bases and J by 7 bases, with 9 bases between them. Looked up from germline, CDR1 is SGHTA and CDR2 is FQGNSA. In DNA, the CDR3 is TGTGCCAGCAGCCTCCCGGGGAATGAGCAGTTCTTC. It translates to CASSLPGNEQFF.

This clonotype was counted many times. The chain is built from TRBV5-1 and TRBJ2-5; 8 bases align to TRBD2. V shed 4 bases and J 5 bases; nucleotides not matched to a gene: 16. CDR1 and CDR2 from the germline V gene are SGHRS and YFSETQ. This CDR3 comprises 17 residues. The CDR3 nucleotides read TGCGCCAGCAGCCCCCATATGGCGGGACTAGTACCGGAGACCCAGTACTTC. Its translation is CASSPHMAGLVPETQYF. Variable domain in full (rest from reference TRBV5-1 and TRBJ2-5): KAGVTQTPRYLIKTRGQQVTLSCSPISGHRSVSWYQQTPGQGLQFLFEYFSETQRNKGNFPGRFSGRQFSNSRSEMNVSTLELGDSALYLCASSPHMAGLVPETQYFGPGTRLLVL.

This clonotype was seen repeatedly, ten times or more. The rearrangement joins TRBV5-1 to TRBJ2-1, with TRBD1 identical over 7 bases. Germline CDR1 and CDR2: SGHRS and YFSETQ. This CDR3 spans 14 amino acids. V shed 7 bases and J 6 bases; nucleotides not matched to a gene: 10. CDR3: CASGNGQAANEQFF. The CDR3 DNA follows: TGCGCCAGCGGAAATGGACAGGCGGCCAATGAGCAGTTCTTC.

In this sample, this clonotype turned up many times. The chain combines TRBV5-6 with TRBJ1-5, with D possibly matching TRBD1 (6 bases). This CDR3 region has 13 residues. Looked up from germline, CDR1 is SGHDT and CDR2 is YYEEEE. Trimming took off 0 bases at V and 6 bases at J, with 7 bases between the two ends. The CDR3 DNA is TGTGCCAGCAGCTTGGACAGGGCTCAGCCCCAGCATTTT. The encoded protein is CASSLDRAQPQHF. The full variable domain, its missing parts supplied by reference TRBV5-6 and TRBJ1-5, is DAGVTQSPTHLIKTRGQQVTLRCSPKSGHDTVSWYQQALGQGPQFIFQYYEEEERQRGNFPDRFSGHQFPNYSSELNVNALLLGDSALYLCASSLDRAQPQHFGDGTRLSIL.